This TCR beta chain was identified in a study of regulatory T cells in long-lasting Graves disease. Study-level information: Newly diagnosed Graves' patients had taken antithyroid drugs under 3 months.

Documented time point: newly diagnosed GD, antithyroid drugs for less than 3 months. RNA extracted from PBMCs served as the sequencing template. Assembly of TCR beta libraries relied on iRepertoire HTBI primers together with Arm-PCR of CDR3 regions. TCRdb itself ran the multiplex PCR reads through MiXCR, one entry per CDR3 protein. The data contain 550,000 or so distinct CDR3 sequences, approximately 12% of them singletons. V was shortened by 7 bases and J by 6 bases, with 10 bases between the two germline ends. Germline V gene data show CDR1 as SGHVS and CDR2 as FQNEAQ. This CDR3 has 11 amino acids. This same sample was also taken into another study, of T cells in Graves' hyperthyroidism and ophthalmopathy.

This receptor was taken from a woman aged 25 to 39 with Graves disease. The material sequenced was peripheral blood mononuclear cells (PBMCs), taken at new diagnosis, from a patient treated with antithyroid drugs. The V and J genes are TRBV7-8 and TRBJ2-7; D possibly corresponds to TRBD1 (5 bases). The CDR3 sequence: CASTRGAEQYF. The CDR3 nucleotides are TGTGCCAGCACCCGTGGGGCCGAGCAGTACTTC.